This T cell receptor beta chain was identified in a study of patients and donors after allogeneic stem cell transplantation. The CDR3 loop spans 14 amino acids. Germline V gene lookup returns CDR1 DFQATT and CDR2 SNEGSKA (reference sequence). V was shortened by 0 bases and J by 1 base, with 9 bases between the two germline ends. Only a few counts were recorded for this clonotype. From the RT-PCR reads, TCRdb called clonotypes with MiXCR, one entry per CDR3 protein. The top ten hold less than 60% of the sample, which has roughly 140,000 distinct CDR3 sequences, about two fifths seen once. The origin of this receptor is a human donor who was either an allogeneic HSCT recipient or a stem cell or donor lymphocyte infusion donor (not recorded which). It is not recorded whose cells these are; they may come from a transplant donor. Sequenced material: blood, either unsorted or a sorted T cell fraction (not recorded which). This chain joins TRBV20-1 and TRBJ1-1; tentative D call: TRBD1 (5 bases). CDR3 residues: CSARDGAANTEAFF. In DNA form, the CDR3 reads TGCAGTGCTAGAGACGGGGCTGCGAACACTGAAGCTTTCTTT.